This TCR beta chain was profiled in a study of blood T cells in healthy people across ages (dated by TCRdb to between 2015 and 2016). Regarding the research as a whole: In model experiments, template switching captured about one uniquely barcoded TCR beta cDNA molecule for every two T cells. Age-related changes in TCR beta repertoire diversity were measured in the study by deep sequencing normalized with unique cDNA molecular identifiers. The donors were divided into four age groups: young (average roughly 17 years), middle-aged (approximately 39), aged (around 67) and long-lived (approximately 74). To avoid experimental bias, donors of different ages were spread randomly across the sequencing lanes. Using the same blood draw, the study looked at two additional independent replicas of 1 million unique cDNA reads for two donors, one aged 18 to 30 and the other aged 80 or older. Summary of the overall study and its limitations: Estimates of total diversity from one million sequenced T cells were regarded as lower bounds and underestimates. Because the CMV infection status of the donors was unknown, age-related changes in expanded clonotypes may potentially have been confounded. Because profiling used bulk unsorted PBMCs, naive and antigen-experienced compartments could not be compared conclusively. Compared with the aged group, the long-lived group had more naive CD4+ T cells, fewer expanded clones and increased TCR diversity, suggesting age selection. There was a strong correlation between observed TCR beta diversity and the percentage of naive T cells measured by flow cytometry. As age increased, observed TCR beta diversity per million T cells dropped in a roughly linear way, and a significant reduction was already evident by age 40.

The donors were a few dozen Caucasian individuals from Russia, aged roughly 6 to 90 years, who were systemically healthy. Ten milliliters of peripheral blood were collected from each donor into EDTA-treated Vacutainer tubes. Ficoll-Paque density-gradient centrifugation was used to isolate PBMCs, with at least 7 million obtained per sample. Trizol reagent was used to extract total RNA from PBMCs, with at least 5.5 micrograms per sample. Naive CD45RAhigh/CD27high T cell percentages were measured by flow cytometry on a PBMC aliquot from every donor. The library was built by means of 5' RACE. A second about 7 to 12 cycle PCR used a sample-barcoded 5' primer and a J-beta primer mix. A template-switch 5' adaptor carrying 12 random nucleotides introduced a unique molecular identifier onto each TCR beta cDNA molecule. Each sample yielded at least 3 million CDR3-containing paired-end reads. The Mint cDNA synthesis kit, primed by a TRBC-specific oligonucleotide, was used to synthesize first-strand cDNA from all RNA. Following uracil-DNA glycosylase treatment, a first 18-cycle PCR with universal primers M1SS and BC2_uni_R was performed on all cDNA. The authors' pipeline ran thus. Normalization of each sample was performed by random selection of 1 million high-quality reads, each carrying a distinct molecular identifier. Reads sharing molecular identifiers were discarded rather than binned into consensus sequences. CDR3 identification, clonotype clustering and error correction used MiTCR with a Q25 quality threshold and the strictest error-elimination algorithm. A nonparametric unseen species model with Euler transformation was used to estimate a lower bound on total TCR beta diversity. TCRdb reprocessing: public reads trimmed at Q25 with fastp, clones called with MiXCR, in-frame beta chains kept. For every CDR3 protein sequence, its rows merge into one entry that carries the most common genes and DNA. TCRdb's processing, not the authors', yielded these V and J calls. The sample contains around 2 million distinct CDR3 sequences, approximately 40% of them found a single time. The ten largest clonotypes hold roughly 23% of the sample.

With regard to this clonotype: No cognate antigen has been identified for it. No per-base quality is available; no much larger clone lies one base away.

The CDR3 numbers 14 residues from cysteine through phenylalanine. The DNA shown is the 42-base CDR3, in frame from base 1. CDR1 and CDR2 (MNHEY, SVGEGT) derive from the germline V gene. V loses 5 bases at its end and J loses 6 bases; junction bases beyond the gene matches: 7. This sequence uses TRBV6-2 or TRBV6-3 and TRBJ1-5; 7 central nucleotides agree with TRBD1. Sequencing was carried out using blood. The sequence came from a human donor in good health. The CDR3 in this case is CASSQGGDAQPQHF. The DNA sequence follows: TGTGCCAGCAGTCAGGGGGGGGATGCTCAGCCCCAGCATTTT.